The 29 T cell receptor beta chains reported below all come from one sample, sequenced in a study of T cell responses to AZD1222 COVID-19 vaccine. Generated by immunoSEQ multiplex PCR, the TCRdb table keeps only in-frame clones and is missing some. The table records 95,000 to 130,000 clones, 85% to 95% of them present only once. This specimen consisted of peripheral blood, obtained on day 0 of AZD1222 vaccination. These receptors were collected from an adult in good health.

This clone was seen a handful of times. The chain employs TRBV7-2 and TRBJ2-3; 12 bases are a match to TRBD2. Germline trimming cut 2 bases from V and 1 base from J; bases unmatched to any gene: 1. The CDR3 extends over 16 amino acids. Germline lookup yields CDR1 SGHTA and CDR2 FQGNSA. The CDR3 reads CASSLLAGGGTDTQYF. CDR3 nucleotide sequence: TGTGCCAGCAGCTTACTAGCGGGAGGGGGCACAGATACGCAGTATTTT.

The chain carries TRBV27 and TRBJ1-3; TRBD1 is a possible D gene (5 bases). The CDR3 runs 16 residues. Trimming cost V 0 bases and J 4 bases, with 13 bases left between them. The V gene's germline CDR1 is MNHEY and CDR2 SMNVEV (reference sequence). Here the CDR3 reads CASSLSRDPRGNTIYF. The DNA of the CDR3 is TGTGCCAGCAGTTTATCCCGGGACCCCAGAGGAAACACCATATATTTT.

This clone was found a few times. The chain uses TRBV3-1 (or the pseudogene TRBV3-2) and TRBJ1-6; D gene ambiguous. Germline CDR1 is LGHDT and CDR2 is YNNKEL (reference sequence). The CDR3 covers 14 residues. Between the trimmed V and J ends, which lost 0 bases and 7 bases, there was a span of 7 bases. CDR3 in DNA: TGTGCCAGCAGCCAAGATCGGGAGAATTCACCCCTCCACTTT. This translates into CASSQDRENSPLHF.

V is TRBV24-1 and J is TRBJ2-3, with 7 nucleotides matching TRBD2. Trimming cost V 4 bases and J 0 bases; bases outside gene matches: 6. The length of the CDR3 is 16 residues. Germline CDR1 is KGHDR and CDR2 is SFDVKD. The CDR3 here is CATSDSSGSSTDTQYF. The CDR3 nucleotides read TGTGCCACCAGTGACTCTAGCGGATCTAGCACAGATACGCAGTATTTT.

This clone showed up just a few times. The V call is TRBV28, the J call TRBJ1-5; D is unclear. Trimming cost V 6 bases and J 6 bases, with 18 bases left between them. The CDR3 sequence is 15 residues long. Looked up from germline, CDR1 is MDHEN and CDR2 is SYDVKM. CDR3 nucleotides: TGTGCCAGCAGATCTAGTGAGAAGGCGGGTCAGCCCCAGCATTTT. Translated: CASRSSEKAGQPQHF.

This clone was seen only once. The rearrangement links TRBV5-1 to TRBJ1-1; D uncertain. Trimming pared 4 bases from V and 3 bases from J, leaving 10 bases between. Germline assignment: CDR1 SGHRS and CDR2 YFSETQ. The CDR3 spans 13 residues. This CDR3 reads CASSRTAYTEAFF. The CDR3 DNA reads TGCGCCAGCAGCCGGACGGCATACACTGAAGCTTTCTTT.

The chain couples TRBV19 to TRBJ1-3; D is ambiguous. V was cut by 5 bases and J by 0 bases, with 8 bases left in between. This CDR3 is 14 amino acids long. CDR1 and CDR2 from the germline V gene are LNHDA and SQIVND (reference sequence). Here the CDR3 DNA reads TGTGCCAGTAGTCTACAGTACTCTGGAAACACCATATATTTT. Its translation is CASSLQYSGNTIYF.

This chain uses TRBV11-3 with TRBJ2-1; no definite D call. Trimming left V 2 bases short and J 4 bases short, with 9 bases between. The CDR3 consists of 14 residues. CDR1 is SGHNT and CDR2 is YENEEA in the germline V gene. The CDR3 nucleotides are TGTGCCAGCAGCTTAAGGAGCAGTTACAATGAGCAGTTCTTC. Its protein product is CASSLRSSYNEQFF.

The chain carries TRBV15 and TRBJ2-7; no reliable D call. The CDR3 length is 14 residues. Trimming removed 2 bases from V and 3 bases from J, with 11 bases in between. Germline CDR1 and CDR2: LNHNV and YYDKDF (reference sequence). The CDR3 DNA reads TGTGCCACCAGCAGACTCGGGTGGCGCTACGAGCAGTACTTC. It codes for CATSRLGWRYEQYF.

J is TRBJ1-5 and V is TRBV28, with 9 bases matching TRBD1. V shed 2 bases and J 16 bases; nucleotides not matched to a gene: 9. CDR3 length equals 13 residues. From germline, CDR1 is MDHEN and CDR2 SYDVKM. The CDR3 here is CASSLQGTGIVHF. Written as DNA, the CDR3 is TGTGCCAGCAGTTTACAAGGGACAGGGATTGTTCATTTT.

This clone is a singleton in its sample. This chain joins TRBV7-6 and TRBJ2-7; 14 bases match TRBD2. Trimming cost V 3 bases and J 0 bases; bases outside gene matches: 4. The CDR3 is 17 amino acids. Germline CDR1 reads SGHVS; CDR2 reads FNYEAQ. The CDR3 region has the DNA TGTGCCAGCAGCTTTGGGACTAGCGGGGGAAGCTCCTACGAGCAGTACTTC. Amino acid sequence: CASSFGTSGGSSYEQYF.

CDR3 in DNA: TGCGCCAGCACCCTAGGGCGGGGTAATGAAAAACTGTTTTTT. Translating gives CASTLGRGNEKLFF. The V call is TRBV4-1, the J call TRBJ1-4; D is uncertain. The CDR3 spans 14 residues. Germline CDR1 MGHRA, CDR2 YSYEKL. The V and J ends lost 7 bases and 4 bases respectively, with 13 bases between them.

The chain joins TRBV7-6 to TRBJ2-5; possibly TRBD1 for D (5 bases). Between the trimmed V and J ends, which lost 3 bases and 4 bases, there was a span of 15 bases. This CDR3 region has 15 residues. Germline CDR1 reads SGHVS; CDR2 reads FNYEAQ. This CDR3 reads CASSFHHPRGETQYF. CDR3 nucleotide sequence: TGTGCCAGCAGCTTTCACCACCCTAGGGGAGAGACCCAGTACTTC. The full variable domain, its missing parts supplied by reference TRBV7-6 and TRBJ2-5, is GAGVSQSPRYKVTKRGQDVALRCDPISGHVSLYWYRQALGQGPEFLTYFNYEAQQDKSGLPNDRFSAERPEGSISTLTIQRTEQRDSAMYRCASSFHHPRGETQYFGPGTRLLVL.

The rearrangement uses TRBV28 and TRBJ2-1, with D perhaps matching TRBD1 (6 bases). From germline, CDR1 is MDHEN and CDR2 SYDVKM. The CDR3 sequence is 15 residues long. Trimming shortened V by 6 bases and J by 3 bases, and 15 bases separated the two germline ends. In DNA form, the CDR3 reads TGTGCCAGCAGGTTAGGGGGAGACATCTACAATGAGCAGTTCTTC. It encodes CASRLGGDIYNEQFF.

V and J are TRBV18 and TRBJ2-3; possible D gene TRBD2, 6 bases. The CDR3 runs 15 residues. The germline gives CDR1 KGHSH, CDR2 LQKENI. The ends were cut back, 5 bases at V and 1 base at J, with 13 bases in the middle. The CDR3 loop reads CASSLGTSRTDTQYF. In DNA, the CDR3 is TGTGCCAGCTCATTGGGGACTTCACGCACAGATACGCAGTATTTT.

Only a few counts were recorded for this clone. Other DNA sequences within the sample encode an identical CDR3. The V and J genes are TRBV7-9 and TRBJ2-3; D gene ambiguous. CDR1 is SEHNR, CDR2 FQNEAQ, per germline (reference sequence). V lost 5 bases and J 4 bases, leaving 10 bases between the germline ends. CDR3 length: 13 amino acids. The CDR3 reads CASSPRGPDTQYF. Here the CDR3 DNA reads TGTGCCAGCAGCCCCCGAGGCCCAGATACGCAGTATTTT.

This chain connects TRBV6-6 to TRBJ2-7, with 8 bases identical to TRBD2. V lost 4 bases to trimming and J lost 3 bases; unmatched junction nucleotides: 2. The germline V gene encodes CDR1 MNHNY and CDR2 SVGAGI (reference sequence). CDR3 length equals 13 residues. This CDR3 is CASSSGTSYEQYF. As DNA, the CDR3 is TGTGCCAGCAGTTCCGGGACTAGCTACGAGCAGTACTTC.

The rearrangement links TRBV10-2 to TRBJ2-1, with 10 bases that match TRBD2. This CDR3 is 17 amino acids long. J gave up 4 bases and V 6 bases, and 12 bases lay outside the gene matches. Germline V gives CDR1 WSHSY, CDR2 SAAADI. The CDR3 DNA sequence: TGCGCCAGCAGAGACCCCCTACTAGCGGGAAAATACAATGAGCAGTTCTTC. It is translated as CASRDPLLAGKYNEQFF.

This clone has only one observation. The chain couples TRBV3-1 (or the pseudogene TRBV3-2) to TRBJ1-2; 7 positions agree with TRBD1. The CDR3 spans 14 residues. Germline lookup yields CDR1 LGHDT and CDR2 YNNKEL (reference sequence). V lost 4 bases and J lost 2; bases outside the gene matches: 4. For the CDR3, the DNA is TGTGCCAGCAGCCTTCAGGGACAGAACTATGGCTACACCTTC. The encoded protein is CASSLQGQNYGYTF.

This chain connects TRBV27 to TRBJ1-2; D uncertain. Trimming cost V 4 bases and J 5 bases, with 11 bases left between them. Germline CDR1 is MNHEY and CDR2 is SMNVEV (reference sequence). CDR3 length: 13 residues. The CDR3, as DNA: TGTGCCAGCAGTTCAACGACGGGGTATGGCTACACCTTC. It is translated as CASSSTTGYGYTF.

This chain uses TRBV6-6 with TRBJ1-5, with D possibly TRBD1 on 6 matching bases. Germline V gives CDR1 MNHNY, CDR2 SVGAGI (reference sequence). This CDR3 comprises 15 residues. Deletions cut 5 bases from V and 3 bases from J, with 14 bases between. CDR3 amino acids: CASSPDRRDNQPQHF. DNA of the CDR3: TGTGCCAGCAGTCCTGACAGGAGGGACAATCAGCCCCAGCATTTT.

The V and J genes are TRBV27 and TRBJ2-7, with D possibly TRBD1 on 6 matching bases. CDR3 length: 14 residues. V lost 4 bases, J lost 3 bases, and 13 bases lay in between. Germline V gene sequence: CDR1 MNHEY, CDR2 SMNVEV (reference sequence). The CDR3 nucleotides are TGTGCCAGCAGTTACCAACAGGGTGGCTACGAGCAGTACTTC. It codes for CASSYQQGGYEQYF.

The CDR3 sequence is CASSVGRPRDNEQFF. The DNA for the CDR3 is TGTGCCAGCAGTGTGGGGAGACCTCGAGACAATGAGCAGTTCTTC. This chain connects TRBV27 to TRBJ2-1; D might be TRBD2 (5 bases). This CDR3 has 15 amino acids. Between the trimmed V and J ends, which lost 5 bases and 5 bases, there was a span of 16 bases. Germline V gene data show CDR1 as MNHEY and CDR2 as SMNVEV (reference sequence).

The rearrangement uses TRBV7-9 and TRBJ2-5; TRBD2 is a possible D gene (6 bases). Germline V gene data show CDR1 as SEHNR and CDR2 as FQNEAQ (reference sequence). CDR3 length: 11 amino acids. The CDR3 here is CAGAGEETQYF. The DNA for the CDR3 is TGTGCGGGAGCGGGTGAAGAGACCCAGTACTTC.

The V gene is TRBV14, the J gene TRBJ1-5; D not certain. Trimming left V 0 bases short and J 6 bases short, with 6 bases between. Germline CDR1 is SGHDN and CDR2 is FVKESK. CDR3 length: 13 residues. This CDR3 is CASSQDGSQPQHF. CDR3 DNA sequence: TGTGCCAGCAGCCAAGATGGTAGTCAGCCCCAGCATTTT.

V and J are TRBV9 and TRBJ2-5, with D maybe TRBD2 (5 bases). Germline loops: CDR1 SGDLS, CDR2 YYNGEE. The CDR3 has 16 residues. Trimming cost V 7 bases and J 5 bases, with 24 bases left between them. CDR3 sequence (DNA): TGTGCCAGCTGCCGCCGACGGGGTCCGGGGTTGGAGACCCAGTACTTC. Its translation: CASCRRRGPGLETQYF.

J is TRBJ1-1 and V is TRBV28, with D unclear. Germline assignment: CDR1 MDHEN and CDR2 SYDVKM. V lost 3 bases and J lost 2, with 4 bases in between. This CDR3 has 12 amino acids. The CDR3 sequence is CASSFRNTEAFF. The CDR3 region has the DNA TGTGCCAGCAGTTTCAGAAACACTGAAGCTTTCTTT.

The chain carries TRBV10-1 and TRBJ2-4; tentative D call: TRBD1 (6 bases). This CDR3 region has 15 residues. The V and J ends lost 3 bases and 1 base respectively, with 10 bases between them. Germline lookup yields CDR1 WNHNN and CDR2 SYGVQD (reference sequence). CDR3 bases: TGCGCCAGCAGTGATAACAGGGAGGCCAAAAACATTCAGTACTTC. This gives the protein CASSDNREAKNIQYF.

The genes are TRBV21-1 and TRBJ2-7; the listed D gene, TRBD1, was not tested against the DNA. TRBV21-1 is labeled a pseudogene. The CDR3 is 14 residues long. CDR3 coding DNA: TGTGCCAGCAGCAAAGAGGGGAAAGGCTACGAGCAGTACTTC. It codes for CASSKEGKGYEQYF.